What follows are 7 T cell receptor beta chains derived from one specimen sequenced in a study of T-cell memory formation after mild COVID-19. Using its own MiXCR run on the 5' RACE reads, TCRdb lists one record per CDR3 protein. Of over 450,000 distinct CDR3 sequences listed, around 21% were seen once; the top ten hold about an eighth. The material sequenced was PBMCs or a T cell subset sorted from them (not recorded which). These receptor sequences come from an adult woman who had mild COVID-19 (a few samples of this study predate the infection). Cell type and time point are not known.

The gene calls are TRBV7-6 and TRBJ1-2, with D perhaps TRBD1 (5 bases). This CDR3 has 14 residues. Germline V CDR1 and CDR2: SGHVS, FNYEAQ. V lost 5 bases, J lost 5 bases, and 15 bases lay in between. The CDR3 DNA follows: TGTGCCAGCAGCCCCCACGGGACCTCGTATGGCTACACCTTC. Translated: CASSPHGTSYGYTF.

In this sample, this clonotype turned up a few times. The gene calls are TRBV6-5 and TRBJ1-1, with TRBD1 as a possible D gene (5 bases). From germline, CDR1 is MNHEY and CDR2 SVGAGI. The CDR3 runs to 15 residues. V was clipped by 6 bases and J by 6 bases, with 20 bases between them. The CDR3 DNA follows: TGTGCCAGCAGGCCTACCGGGGGGGGGACGGCTGAAGCTTTCTTT. Translated, it gives CASRPTGGGTAEAFF.

This clonotype has a handful of counts. The rearrangement uses TRBV2 and TRBJ2-3; 12 positions match TRBD2. The CDR3 is 15 residues long. Germline loops: CDR1 SNHLY, CDR2 FYNNEI. Germline trimming cut 9 bases from V and 0 bases from J; bases unmatched to any gene: 4. In nucleotides, the CDR3 is TGTGCCAGTAGGACTAGCGGGATGAGCACAGATACGCAGTATTTT. Its translation is CASRTSGMSTDTQYF.

V gene TRBV7-9 combines with J gene TRBJ2-7; 8 nucleotides agree with TRBD2. Germline CDR1 is SEHNR and CDR2 is FQNEAQ (reference sequence). Losses at the gene ends were 5 bases for V and 0 bases for J; bases not matched to a gene: 3. This CDR3 is 14 amino acids long. Here the CDR3 reads CASSREGASYEQYF. DNA for the CDR3: TGTGCCAGCAGCCGGGAGGGAGCCTCCTACGAGCAGTACTTC.

This clonotype showed up just a few times. V usage is TRBV12-3 or TRBV12-4 and J usage is TRBJ1-2; no reliable D call. Trimming took off 5 bases at V and 7 bases at J, with 14 bases between the two ends. This CDR3 contains 13 residues. CDR3 sequence: CASSPPPLTGYTF. In nucleotides, the CDR3 is TGTGCCAGCAGTCCCCCTCCTTTGACTGGCTACACCTTC.

The chain couples TRBV6-5 to TRBJ2-3; 8 bases map to TRBD2. Germline trimming cut 6 bases from V and 4 bases from J; bases unmatched to any gene: 9. CDR1 and CDR2 (germline): MNHEY, SVGAGI. CDR3 length: 15 residues. CDR3 in DNA: TGTGCCAGCAGCTATCACGGACTAGCCGCAGATACGCAGTATTTT. It translates to CASSYHGLAADTQYF.

The J gene is TRBJ2-2, the V gene TRBV7-9; a possible D gene is TRBD2 (6 bases). V was pared by 1 base and J by 3 bases, with 15 bases between. Per the germline V gene, CDR1 is SEHNR and CDR2 is FQNEAQ (reference sequence). The CDR3 is made up of 17 amino acids. CDR3: CASSLGLRLAYTGELFF. Here the CDR3 DNA reads TGTGCCAGCAGCTTAGGATTGAGGCTAGCGTACACCGGGGAGCTGTTTTTT.